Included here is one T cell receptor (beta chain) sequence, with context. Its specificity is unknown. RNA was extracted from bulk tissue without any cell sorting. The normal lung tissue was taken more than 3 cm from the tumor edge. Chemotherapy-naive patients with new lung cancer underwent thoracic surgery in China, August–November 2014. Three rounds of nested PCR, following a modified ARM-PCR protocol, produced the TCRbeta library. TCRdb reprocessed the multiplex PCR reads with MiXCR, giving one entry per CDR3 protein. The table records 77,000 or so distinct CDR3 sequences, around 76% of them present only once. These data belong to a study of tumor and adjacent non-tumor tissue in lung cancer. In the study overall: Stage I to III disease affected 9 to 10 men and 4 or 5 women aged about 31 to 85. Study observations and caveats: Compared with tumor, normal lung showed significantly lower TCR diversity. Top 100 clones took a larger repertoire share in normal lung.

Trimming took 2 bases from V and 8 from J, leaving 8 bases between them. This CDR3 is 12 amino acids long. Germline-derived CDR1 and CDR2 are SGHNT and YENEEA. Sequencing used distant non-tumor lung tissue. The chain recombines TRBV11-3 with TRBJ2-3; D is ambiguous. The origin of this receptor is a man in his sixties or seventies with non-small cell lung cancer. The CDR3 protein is CASSLTSVTQYF. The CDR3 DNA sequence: TGTGCCAGCAGCTTAACATCAGTTACGCAGTATTTT.